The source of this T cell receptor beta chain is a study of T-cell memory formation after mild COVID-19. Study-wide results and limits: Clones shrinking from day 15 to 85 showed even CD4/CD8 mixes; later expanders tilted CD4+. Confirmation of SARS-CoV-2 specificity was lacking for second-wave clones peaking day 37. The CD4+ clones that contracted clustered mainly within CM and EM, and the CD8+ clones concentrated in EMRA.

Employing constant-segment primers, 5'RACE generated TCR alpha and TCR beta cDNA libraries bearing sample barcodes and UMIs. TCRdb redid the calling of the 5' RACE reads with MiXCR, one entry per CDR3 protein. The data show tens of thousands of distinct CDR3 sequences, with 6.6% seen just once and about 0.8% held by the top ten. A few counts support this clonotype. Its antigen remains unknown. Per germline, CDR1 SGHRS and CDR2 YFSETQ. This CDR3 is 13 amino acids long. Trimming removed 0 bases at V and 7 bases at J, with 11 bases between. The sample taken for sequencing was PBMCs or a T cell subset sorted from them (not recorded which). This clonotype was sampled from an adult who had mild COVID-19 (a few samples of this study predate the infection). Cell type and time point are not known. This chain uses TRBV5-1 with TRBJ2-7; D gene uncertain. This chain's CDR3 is CASSLESVGEQYF. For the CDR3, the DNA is TGCGCCAGCAGCTTGGAGTCGGTGGGAGAGCAGTACTTC.